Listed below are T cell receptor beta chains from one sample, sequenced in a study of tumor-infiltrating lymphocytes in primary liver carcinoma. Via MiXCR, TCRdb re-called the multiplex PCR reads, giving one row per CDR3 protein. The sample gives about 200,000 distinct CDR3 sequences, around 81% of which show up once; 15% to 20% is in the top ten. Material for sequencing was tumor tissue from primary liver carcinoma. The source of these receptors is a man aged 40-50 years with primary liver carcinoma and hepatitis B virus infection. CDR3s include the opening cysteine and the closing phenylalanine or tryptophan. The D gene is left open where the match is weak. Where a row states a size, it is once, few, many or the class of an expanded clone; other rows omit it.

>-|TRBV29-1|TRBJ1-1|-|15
TGCAGCGTTGCAGTGGGCTGGGGGATGAACGCTGAAGTTTTCTTT
CSVAVGWGMNAEVFF
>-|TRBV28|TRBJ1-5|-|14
TGTGCCAGCACCCGTCATGGCCTCAATAAGCCCCAACATTTT
CASTRHGLNKPQHF
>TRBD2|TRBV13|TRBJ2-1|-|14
TGTGCCAGCAGATACCACGGTCGGGGGGATGAGCAATTCTTC
CASRYHGRGDEQFF
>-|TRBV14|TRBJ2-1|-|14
TGTGCCAGCAGCCAAGGTGACGGGGTTGGGGAGCAGTTATTC
CASSQGDGVGEQLF
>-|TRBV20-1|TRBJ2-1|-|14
TGCAATGCCCGAACCGAAGTACTAGCCCATGAGCAGTTCTTC
CNARTEVLAHEQFF
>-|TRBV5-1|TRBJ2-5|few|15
TGCGCCAGCAGCTTGGGGGCCCTGACGGGGGAGACCCAGTACTTC
CASSLGALTGETQYF
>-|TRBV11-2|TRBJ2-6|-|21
TGTGCCAGCAGCATGGAGGGAGACAGGCGCATTTCCCTCTCTGGGGTCAACGTCCTGACTTTT
CASSMEGDRRISLSGVNVLTF
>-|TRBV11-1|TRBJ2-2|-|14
TGTGCCAGCACGGGACGGACTAACACCGGGGAGCTGTTTTTT
CASTGRTNTGELFF
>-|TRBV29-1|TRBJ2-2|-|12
TGCAGCATTGTGGGTAACACCGGGGAGCTGTTTTTT
CSIVGNTGELFF
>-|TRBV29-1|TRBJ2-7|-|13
TGCAGAGTTGAAGGGACAAGTTCCTACGCGCAGTACTTC
CRVEGTSSYAQYF
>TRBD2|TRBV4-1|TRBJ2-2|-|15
TGCGCCAGCAGCCGAGACCTAAGCAGTGCGGGGGACCTATTTTTT
CASSRDLSSAGDLFF
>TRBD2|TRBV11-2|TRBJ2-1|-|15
TGTGCCAGCAGTTTAGGGTCTAGCGGACAAGAGACCCAGTTCTTC
CASSLGSSGQETQFF
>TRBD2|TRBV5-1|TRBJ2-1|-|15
TGCGCCAGCGGTAGTAGCGGGAGGGCCGGGGATGAGCAGTTCTTC
CASGSSGRAGDEQFF
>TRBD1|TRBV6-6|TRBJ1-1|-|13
TGTGCCAACAGCACAGGGGGGACTAATGAAGCCTTCTTT
CANSTGGTNEAFF
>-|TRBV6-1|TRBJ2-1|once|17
TGTGCCAGCAGTGAAGCCTCGCAAGAAATAGGGATTAATGAGCAGTTCTTC
CASSEASQEIGINEQFF
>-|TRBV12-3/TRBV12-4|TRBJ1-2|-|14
TGTGCCAGCAGTTTAAGGGGCCTCGACTATAGCTACACCTTC
CASSLRGLDYSYTF
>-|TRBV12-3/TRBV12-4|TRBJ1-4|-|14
TGTGCCAGCAGTATAAGTGGGGTTGGTGAAGAACTGTTTTTT
CASSISGVGEELFF
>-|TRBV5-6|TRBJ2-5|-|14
TGTGCCAGCAACTTGGGGGCTAGCCAAGAGGCCCAGTACTTC
CASNLGASQEAQYF
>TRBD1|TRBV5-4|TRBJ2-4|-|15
TGTGCAAGCAGATTGGCAGGGGGCGTAAAAAACATTCACTACTTC
CASRLAGGVKNIHYF
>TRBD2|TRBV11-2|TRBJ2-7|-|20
TGTGCCAGCAGCTTGAGGGAGGGGAAGTCTAGCGGGCTCAGTTCCTACGAGCAATACTTC
CASSLREGKSSGLSSYEQYF
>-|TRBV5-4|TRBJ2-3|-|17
TGTGCCAGCATTAACAGAATCTCCGGAACTAGCACAGATATGCAGTATTTT
CASINRISGTSTDMQYF
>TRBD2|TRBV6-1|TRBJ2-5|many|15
TGTGCCAGCATGCATGGACTAGCGGGAGAAGAGACCCAGTACTTC
CASMHGLAGEETQYF
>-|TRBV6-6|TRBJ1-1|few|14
TGTGCCAGCAGTTACCATGGAGGGAACACTGAAGCTTTCTTC
CASSYHGGNTEAFF
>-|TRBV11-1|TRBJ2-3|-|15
TGTACCAGCAGATTGCCGAGGGAGAGTACAGATACGCAGTATTTT
CTSRLPRESTDTQYF
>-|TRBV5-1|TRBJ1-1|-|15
TGCGCCAGCAGCTTGGTTATAGGGGGGGACGCTGAAGCTTTCTTT
CASSLVIGGDAEAFF
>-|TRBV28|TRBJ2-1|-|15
TGTGCCAGCTGTTCTCAGTTGATCCATTACAATAAGCAGTTCTTC
CASCSQLIHYNKQFF
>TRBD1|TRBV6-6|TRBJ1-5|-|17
TGTGCCAGCAGTTGTGTTCAGGGGGCGGATAGTAATCAGCCCCGGCATTTT
CASSCVQGADSNQPRHF
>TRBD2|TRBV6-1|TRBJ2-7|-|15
TGTGCCAGCAGTACCGGGACTAGCGGTTCCTACGAGCACTACTTC
CASSTGTSGSYEHYF
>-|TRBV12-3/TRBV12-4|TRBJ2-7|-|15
TGTGCCAGCAGTTCAAATCAGACAGGGAGGGGCGAGCAGTACTTC
CASSSNQTGRGEQYF
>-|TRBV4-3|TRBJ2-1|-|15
TGCGTCAGCAGCCCAAGGGGGGAGTCGGTTAATGAGCAGTTCTTC
CVSSPRGESVNEQFF
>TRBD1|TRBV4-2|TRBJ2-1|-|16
TGTACCAGCAGCCAGGCCGGAGGACAGGGGAACAATGAGCAGTTCTTC
CTSSQAGGQGNNEQFF
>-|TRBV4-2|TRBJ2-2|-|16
TGTGCCAGCAGCCAAGACCCATCGGGGGGCAAGGGGGAGCTGTTTTTT
CASSQDPSGGKGELFF
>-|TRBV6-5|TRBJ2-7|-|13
TGTGCCAGCATCGGACTATTTGGGGGCGAGCAGTATTTC
CASIGLFGGEQYF
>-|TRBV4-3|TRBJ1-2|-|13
TGCGCCGGCAGCCAAGCCGGAGACTATGGCTACACCTTC
CAGSQAGDYGYTF
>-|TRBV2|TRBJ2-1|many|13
TGTGCCAGCAGCGGTCCTTCCTACAATGAGCAGTTCTTC
CASSGPSYNEQFF
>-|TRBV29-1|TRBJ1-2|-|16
TGCAGCGTTGAAAAAAGTCGGGGGGACAAGGACTGTGGCTATACCTTC
CSVEKSRGDKDCGYTF
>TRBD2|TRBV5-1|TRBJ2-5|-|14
TGCGCCAGCAGCGCAGTGGCGGGAGTTGAGACCCAGTACTTC
CASSAVAGVETQYF
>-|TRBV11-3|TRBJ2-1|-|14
TGTGCCAGCAGTTCAGTCGTCTCGAACAATGGGCAGTTCTTC
CASSSVVSNNGQFF